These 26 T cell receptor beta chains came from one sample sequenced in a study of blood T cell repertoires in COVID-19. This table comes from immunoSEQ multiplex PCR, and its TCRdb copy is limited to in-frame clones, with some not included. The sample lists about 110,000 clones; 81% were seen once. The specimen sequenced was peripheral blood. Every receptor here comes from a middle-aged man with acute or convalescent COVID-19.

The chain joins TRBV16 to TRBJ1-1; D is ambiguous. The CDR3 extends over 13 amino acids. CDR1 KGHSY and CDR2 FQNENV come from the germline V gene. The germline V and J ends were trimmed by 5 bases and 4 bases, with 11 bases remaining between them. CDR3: CASSFSTTTEAFF. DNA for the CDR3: TGTGCCAGCAGCTTCTCGACAACCACTGAAGCTTTCTTT.

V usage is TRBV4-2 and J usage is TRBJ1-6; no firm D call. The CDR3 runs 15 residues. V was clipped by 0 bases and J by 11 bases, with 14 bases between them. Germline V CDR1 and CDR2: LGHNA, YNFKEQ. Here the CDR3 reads CASSQDAAGDPPLHF. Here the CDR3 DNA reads TGTGCCAGCAGCCAAGATGCCGCGGGAGATCCACCCCTCCACTTT.

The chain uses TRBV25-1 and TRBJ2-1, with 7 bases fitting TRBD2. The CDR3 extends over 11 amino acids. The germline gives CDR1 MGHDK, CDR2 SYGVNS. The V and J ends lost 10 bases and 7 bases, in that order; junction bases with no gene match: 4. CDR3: CATEAGNEQFF. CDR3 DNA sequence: TGTGCCACCGAAGCGGGGAATGAGCAGTTCTTC.

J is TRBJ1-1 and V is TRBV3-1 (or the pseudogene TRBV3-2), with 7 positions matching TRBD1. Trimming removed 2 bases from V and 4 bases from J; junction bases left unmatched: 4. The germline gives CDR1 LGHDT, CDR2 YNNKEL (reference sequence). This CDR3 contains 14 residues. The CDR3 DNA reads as TGTGCCAGCAGCCAACAGGGGGGCGGCACTGAAGCTTTCTTT. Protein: CASSQQGGGTEAFF.

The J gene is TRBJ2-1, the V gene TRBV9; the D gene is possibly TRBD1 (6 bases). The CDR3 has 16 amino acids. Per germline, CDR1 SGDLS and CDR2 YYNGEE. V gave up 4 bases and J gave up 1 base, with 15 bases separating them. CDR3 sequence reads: CASSMRTASSYNEQFF. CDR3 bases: TGTGCCAGCAGCATGAGGACAGCATCTTCCTACAATGAGCAGTTCTTC.

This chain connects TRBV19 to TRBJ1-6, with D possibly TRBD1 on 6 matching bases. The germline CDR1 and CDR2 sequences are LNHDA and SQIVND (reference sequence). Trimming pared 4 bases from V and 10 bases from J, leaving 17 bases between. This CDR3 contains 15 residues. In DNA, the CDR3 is TGTGCCAGTAGTACGAAGACAGGTTTAGGGTCACCCCTCCACTTT. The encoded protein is CASSTKTGLGSPLHF. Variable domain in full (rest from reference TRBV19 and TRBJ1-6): DGGITQSPKYLFRKEGQNVTLSCEQNLNHDAMYWYRQDPGQGLRLIYYSQIVNDFQKGDIAEGYSVSREKKESFPLTVTSAQKNPTAFYLCASSTKTGLGSPLHFGNGTRLTVT.

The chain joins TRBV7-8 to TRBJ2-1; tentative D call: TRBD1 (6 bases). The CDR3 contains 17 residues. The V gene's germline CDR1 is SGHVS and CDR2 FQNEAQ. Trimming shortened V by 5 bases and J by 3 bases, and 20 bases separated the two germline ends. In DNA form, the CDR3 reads TGTGCCAGCAGCCAAGAATGGGGGCCTCCACGCTACAATGAGCAGTTCTTC. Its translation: CASSQEWGPPRYNEQFF.

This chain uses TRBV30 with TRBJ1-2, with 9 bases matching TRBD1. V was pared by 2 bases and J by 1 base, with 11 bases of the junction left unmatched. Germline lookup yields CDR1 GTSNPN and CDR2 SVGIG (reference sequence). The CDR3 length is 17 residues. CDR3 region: CAWSSPGTGRINYGYTF. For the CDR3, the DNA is TGTGCCTGGAGTTCTCCAGGGACAGGGAGGATTAACTATGGCTACACCTTC.

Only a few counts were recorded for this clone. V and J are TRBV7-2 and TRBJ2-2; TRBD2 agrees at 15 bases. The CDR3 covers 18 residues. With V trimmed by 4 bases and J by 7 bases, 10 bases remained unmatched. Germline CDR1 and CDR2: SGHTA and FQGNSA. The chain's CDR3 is CASSSIGLAGGQGGELFF. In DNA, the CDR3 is TGTGCCAGCAGCTCAATCGGACTAGCGGGGGGGCAAGGCGGGGAGCTGTTTTTT. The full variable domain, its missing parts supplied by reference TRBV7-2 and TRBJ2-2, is GAGVSQSPSNKVTEKGKDVELRCDPISGHTALYWYRQSLGQGLEFLIYFQGNSAPDKSGLPSDRFSAERTGGSVSTLTIQRTQQEDSAVYLCASSSIGLAGGQGGELFFGEGSRLTVL.

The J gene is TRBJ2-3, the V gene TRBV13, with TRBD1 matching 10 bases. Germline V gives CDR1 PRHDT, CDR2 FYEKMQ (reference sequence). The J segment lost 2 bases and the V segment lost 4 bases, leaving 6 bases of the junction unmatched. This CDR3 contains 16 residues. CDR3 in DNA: TGTGCCAGCAGCTCCCGGGACAGGGGATTCACAGATACGCAGTATTTT. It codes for CASSSRDRGFTDTQYF. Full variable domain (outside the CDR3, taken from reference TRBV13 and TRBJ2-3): AAGVIQSPRHLIKEKRETATLKCYPIPRHDTVYWYQQGPGQDPQFLISFYEKMQSDKGSIPDRFSAQQFSDYHSELNMSSLELGDSALYFCASSSRDRGFTDTQYFGPGTRLTVL.

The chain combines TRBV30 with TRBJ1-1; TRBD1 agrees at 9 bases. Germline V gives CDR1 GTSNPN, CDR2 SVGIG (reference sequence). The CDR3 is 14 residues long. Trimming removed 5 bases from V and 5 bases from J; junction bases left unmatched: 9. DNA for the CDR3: TGTGCCTGGGAGCCCGGGACAGGGCGTACTGAAGCTTTCTTT. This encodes CAWEPGTGRTEAFF.

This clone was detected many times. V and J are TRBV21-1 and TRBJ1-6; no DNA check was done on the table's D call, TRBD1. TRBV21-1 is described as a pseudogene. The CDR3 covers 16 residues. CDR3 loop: CASSKVRGRYNSPLHF. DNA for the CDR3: TGTGCCAGCAGCAAAGTCAGGGGGCGTTATAATTCACCCCTCCACTTT.

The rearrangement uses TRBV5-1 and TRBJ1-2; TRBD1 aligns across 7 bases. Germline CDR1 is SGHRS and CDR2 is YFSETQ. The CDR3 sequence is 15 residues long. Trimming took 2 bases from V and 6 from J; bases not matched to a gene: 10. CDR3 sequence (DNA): TGCGCCAGCAGCTTCTCCGCGACAGGGCCCCATGGCTACACCTTC. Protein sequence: CASSFSATGPHGYTF.

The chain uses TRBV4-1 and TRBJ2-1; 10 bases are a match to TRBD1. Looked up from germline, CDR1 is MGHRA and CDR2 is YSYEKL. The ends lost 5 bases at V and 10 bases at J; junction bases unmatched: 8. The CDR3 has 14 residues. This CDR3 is CASSLPGQGNEQFF. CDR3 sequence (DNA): TGCGCCAGCAGCTTACCGGGACAGGGGAACGAGCAGTTCTTC.

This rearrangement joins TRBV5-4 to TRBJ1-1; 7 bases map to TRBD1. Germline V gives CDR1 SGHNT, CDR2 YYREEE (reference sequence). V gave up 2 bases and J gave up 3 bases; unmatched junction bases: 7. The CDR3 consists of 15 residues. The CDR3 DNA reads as TGTGCCAGCAGCTTTCGGACAGGCCAGGACACTGAAGCTTTCTTT. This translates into CASSFRTGQDTEAFF.

The CDR3 coding sequence is TGTGCCAGCAGTGATCCGGTCCCCGAGCGACAGATATACACTGAAGCTTTCTTT. This codes for CASSDPVPERQIYTEAFF. The chain carries TRBV2 and TRBJ1-1; possibly TRBD1 for D (5 bases). Germline V gene sequence: CDR1 SNHLY, CDR2 FYNNEI. V shed 3 bases and J shed 3 bases, with 23 bases lying between them. This CDR3 has 18 amino acids.

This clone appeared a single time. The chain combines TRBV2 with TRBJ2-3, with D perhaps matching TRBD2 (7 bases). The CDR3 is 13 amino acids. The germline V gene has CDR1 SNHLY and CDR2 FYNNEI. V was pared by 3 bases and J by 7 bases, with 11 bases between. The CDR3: CASSEGGLNTQYF. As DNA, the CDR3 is TGTGCCAGCAGTGAGGGGGGGCTGAATACGCAGTATTTT.

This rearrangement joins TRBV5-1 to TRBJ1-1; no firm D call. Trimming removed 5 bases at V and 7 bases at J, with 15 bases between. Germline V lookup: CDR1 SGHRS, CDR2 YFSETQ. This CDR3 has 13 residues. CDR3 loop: CASRPGANLEAFF. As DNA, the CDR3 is TGCGCCAGCAGGCCAGGTGCCAACCTTGAAGCTTTCTTT.

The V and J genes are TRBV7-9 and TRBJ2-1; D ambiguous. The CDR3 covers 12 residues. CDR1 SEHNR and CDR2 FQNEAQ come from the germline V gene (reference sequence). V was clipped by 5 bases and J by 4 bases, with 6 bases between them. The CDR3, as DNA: TGTGCCAGCAGCCCAAAATACAATGAGCAGTTCTTC. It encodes CASSPKYNEQFF. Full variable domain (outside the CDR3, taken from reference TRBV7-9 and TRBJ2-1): DTGVSQNPRHKITKRGQNVTFRCDPISEHNRLYWYRQTLGQGPEFLTYFQNEAQLEKSRLLSDRFSAERPKGSFSTLEIQRTEQGDSAMYLCASSPKYNEQFFGPGTRLTVL.

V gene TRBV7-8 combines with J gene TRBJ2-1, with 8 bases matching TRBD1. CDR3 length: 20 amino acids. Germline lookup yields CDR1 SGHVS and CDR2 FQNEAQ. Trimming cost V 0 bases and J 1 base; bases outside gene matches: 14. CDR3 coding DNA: TGTGCCAGCAGCTTAGCGATACCGCGGACAGGGAAAGGTTCCTACAATGAGCAGTTCTTC. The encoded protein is CASSLAIPRTGKGSYNEQFF.

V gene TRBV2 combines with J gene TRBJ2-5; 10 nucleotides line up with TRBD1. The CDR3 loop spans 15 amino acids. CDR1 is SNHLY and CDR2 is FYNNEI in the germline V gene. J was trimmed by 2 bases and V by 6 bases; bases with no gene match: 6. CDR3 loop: CASRERTGGQETQYF. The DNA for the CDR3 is TGTGCCAGCAGGGAGAGGACAGGGGGACAAGAGACCCAGTACTTC.

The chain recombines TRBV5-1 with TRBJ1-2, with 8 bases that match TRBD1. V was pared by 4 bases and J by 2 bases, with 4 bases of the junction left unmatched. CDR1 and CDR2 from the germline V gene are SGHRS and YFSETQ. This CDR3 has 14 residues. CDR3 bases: TGCGCCAGCAGCACCGGACAGGGAAACTATGGCTACACCTTC. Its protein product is CASSTGQGNYGYTF.

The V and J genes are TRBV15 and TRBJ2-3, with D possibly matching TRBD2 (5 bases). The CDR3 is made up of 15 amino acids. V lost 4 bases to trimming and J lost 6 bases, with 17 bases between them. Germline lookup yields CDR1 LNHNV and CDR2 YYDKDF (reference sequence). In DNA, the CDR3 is TGTGCCACCAGCACTAGGACTCAGATTGTTGATACGCAGTATTTT. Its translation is CATSTRTQIVDTQYF.

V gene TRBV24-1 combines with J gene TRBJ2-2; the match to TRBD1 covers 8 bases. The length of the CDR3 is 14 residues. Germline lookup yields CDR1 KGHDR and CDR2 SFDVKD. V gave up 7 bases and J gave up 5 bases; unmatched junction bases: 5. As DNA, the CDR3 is TGTGCCACCAGCAGGACAGGGCGGACCGGGGAGCTGTTTTTT. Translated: CATSRTGRTGELFF.

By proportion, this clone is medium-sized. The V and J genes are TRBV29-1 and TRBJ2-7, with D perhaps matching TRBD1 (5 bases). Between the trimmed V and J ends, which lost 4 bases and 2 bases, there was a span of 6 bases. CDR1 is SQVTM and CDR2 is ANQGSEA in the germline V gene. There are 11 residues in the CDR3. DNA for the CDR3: TGCAGCGTTGGACAGACCTACGAGCAGTACTTC. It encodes CSVGQTYEQYF.

The CDR3 is CASRPGQTYEQYF. The CDR3 nucleotides are TGTGCCAGCAGGCCGGGACAGACCTACGAGCAGTACTTC. This rearrangement joins TRBV28 to TRBJ2-7; 7 nucleotides align to TRBD1. The CDR3 runs 13 residues. J gave up 2 bases and V 6 bases, and 4 bases lay outside the gene matches. CDR1 is MDHEN and CDR2 is SYDVKM in the germline V gene.